Below, 20 T cell receptor beta chains from the same sample are listed, as sequenced in a study of T-cell memory formation after mild COVID-19 (TCRdb year 2021). Preparation of the library involved 5' RACE. Sequencing used an Illumina NovaSeq 6000. Using fastp at Q25 and MiXCR, TCRdb reprocessed the public reads and kept productive beta chains. Identical CDR3 proteins give one entry, which carries the most common genes and DNA. The sample table shows roughly 200,000 distinct CDR3 sequences, and 16% are seen once. The top ten constitute 2% to 2.5% of the sample. The sequencing sample was made of PBMCs or a T cell subset sorted from them (not recorded which). Receptors originate from an adult woman who had mild COVID-19 (a few samples of this study predate the infection). The sample titles of this study are shuffled in the database, so cell type and time point are left out; the donor was told from shared clones.

This clonotype was picked up a small number of times. The chain carries TRBV12-3 or TRBV12-4 and TRBJ2-7, with TRBD2 as a possible D gene (7 bases). CDR3 length: 15 residues. V dropped 3 bases and J dropped 0 bases, with 12 bases sitting between them. The CDR3 here is CASSLRGRNSYEQYF. The DNA of the CDR3 is TGTGCCAGCAGTTTGCGGGGGCGCAACTCCTACGAGCAGTACTTC.

This clonotype has just a few counts. The chain is built from TRBV15 and TRBJ2-7, with 10 positions matching TRBD2. V shed 5 bases and J 2 bases; nucleotides not matched to a gene: 3. The length of the CDR3 is 14 residues. Germline assignment: CDR1 LNHNV and CDR2 YYDKDF (reference sequence). CDR3 nucleotides: TGTGCCACCAGCTTCACTAGCGGGACCTACGAGCAGTACTTC. Residues: CATSFTSGTYEQYF.

There are many counts of this clonotype. The chain couples TRBV11-2 to TRBJ2-7, with no clear D. CDR1 is SGHAT and CDR2 is FQNNGV in the germline V gene. The CDR3 extends over 13 amino acids. Trimming shortened V by 0 bases and J by 6 bases, and 9 bases separated the two germline ends. CDR3 sequence (DNA): TGTGCCAGCAGCTTAGAAAGAGCGAGCGAGCAGTACTTC. Translation gives CASSLERASEQYF.

This chain uses TRBV7-9 with TRBJ2-5; D might be TRBD1 (6 bases). The V gene's germline CDR1 is SEHNR and CDR2 FQNEAQ (reference sequence). The V and J ends lost 2 bases and 3 bases respectively, with 10 bases between them. The CDR3 sequence is 14 residues long. CDR3 nucleotide sequence: TGTGCCAGCAGCTTACAGGGGAGCGAAGAGACCCAGTACTTC. This sequence encodes CASSLQGSEETQYF.

A few counts support this clonotype. The chain combines TRBV7-2 with TRBJ2-7, with D maybe TRBD2 (5 bases). Between the trimmed V and J ends, which lost 5 bases and 2 bases, there was a span of 19 bases. Germline V gives CDR1 SGHTA, CDR2 FQGNSA. The CDR3 is 16 residues long. This chain's CDR3 is CASSARWSGMAYEQYF. In DNA form, the CDR3 reads TGTGCCAGCAGCGCACGATGGAGCGGAATGGCCTACGAGCAGTACTTC.

This clonotype was found a few times. This chain connects TRBV9 to TRBJ2-7; 9 bases map to TRBD2. Looked up from germline, CDR1 is SGDLS and CDR2 is YYNGEE. V lost 3 bases to trimming and J lost 7 bases; unmatched junction nucleotides: 11. This CDR3 is built from 15 residues. The CDR3 is CASSGVLAGAGEQYF. CDR3 DNA: TGTGCCAGCAGCGGGGTCTTAGCGGGAGCGGGGGAGCAGTACTTC. The complete variable domain, with remaining parts taken from reference TRBV9 and TRBJ2-7, reads DSGVTQTPKHLITATGQRVTLRCSPRSGDLSVYWYQQSLDQGLQFLIQYYNGEERAKGNILERFSAQQFPDLHSELNLSSLELGDSALYFCASSGVLAGAGEQYFGPGTRLTVT.

Only one count was recorded for this clonotype. This rearrangement joins TRBV24-1 to TRBJ2-7, with D possibly matching TRBD1 (6 bases). The CDR3 loop spans 16 amino acids. V was trimmed by 3 bases and J by 2 bases, leaving 16 bases between them. Germline V gives CDR1 KGHDR, CDR2 SFDVKD. For the CDR3, the DNA is TGTGCCACCAGTGATACCAGGGGCACCAGCGCCTACGAGCAGTACTTC. As protein: CATSDTRGTSAYEQYF.

This clonotype was recorded at least ten times. The chain carries TRBV7-2 and TRBJ2-4; no reliable D call. Trimming pared 1 base from V and 5 bases from J, leaving 9 bases between. The CDR3 runs to 14 residues. CDR1 and CDR2 from the germline V gene are SGHTA and FQGNSA. The CDR3 spells CASSLGTPQNIQYF. CDR3 DNA: TGTGCCAGCAGCTTAGGGACCCCTCAAAACATTCAGTACTTC. Full variable domain (missing parts from reference TRBV7-2 and TRBJ2-4): GAGVSQSPSNKVTEKGKDVELRCDPISGHTALYWYRQSLGQGLEFLIYFQGNSAPDKSGLPSDRFSAERTGGSVSTLTIQRTQQEDSAVYLCASSLGTPQNIQYFGAGTRLSVL.

This clonotype was recorded once. The CDR3 loop is CASSETGDEKLFF. The CDR3, as DNA: TGTGCCAGCAGCGAGACAGGGGATGAAAAACTGTTTTTT. The chain employs TRBV4-2 and TRBJ1-4; 8 bases map to TRBD1. J lost 6 bases, V lost 5 bases, and 2 bases had no gene match. CDR1 and CDR2 from the germline V gene are LGHNA and YNFKEQ. The CDR3 runs 13 residues.

Ten or more counts support this clonotype. The chain couples TRBV24-1 to TRBJ2-3, with D unresolved. V dropped 1 base and J dropped 4 bases, with 8 bases sitting between them. Germline CDR1 and CDR2: KGHDR and SFDVKD. This CDR3 has 14 amino acids. In DNA form, the CDR3 reads TGTGCCACCAGTGATTTTCGTCTGCCAGATACGCAGTATTTT. Translating it yields CATSDFRLPDTQYF.

This clonotype was seen only a few times. CDR3 loop: CASSLGSMNTGELFF. The CDR3 region has the DNA TGTGCCAGCAGCTTAGGCAGTATGAACACCGGGGAGCTGTTTTTT. The rearrangement joins TRBV7-2 to TRBJ2-2; no clear D. Germline V CDR1 and CDR2: SGHTA, FQGNSA. With 1 base removed from V and 1 base from J, the gap between germline ends came to 7 bases. This CDR3 contains 15 residues. The entire variable domain, with the rest obtained from reference TRBV7-2 and TRBJ2-2, is as follows: GAGVSQSPSNKVTEKGKDVELRCDPISGHTALYWYRQSLGQGLEFLIYFQGNSAPDKSGLPSDRFSAERTGGSVSTLTIQRTQQEDSAVYLCASSLGSMNTGELFFGEGSRLTVL.

This clonotype is medium-sized (0.01 to 0.1%) by share. The gene calls are TRBV12-3 or TRBV12-4 and TRBJ2-5; TRBD2 matches at 11 bases. The J segment lost 2 bases and the V segment lost 6 bases, leaving 2 bases of the junction unmatched. CDR3 length: 14 amino acids. The CDR3: CASSVAGGQETQYF. The CDR3 DNA reads as TGTGCCAGCAGCGTAGCGGGGGGGCAAGAGACCCAGTACTTC.

Many counts were recorded for this clonotype. This chain connects TRBV14 to TRBJ2-1; D may be TRBD1 (6 bases). CDR1 SGHDN and CDR2 FVKESK come from the germline V gene. The CDR3 length is 13 residues. Trimming removed 5 bases at V and 4 bases at J, with 9 bases between. The CDR3 sequence is CASSSQGYNEQFF. The DNA for the CDR3 is TGTGCCAGCAGCTCACAGGGTTACAATGAGCAGTTCTTC.

This clonotype has only a few counts. The gene calls are TRBV12-3 or TRBV12-4 and TRBJ2-7; 9 bases are shared with TRBD2. There are 14 residues in the CDR3. With V trimmed by 5 bases and J by 2 bases, 4 bases remained unmatched. The CDR3 sequence: CASSPIAGAYEQYF. DNA of the CDR3: TGTGCCAGCAGTCCCATAGCGGGAGCCTACGAGCAGTACTTC.

The sample holds many counts of this clonotype. The rearrangement uses TRBV11-2 and TRBJ1-1, with 11 bases aligning to TRBD1. Germline loops: CDR1 SGHAT, CDR2 FQNNGV. The V and J ends lost 6 bases and 1 base, in that order; junction bases with no gene match: 7. This CDR3 has 16 residues. The chain's CDR3 is CASRNSGTGGNTEAFF. The CDR3 coding sequence is TGTGCCAGCAGAAACTCCGGGACAGGGGGGAACACTGAAGCTTTCTTT.

Ten or more counts support this clonotype. The genes are TRBV20-1 and TRBJ2-7; D is unclear. Germline CDR1 is DFQATT and CDR2 is SNEGSKA (reference sequence). This CDR3 is built from 13 residues. Trimming removed 5 bases at V and 2 bases at J, with 13 bases between. CDR3 protein: CSAQPHWAYEQYF. The CDR3 DNA follows: TGCAGTGCTCAGCCCCACTGGGCCTACGAGCAGTACTTC.

This clonotype was counted a few times. The chain joins TRBV20-1 to TRBJ2-7; 7 bases align to TRBD2. Trimming removed 3 bases from V and 0 bases from J; junction bases left unmatched: 2. Germline assignment: CDR1 DFQATT and CDR2 SNEGSKA (reference sequence). The CDR3 is 13 residues long. The chain's CDR3 is CSASGRISYEQYF. In DNA, the CDR3 is TGCAGTGCTAGCGGGAGGATCTCCTACGAGCAGTACTTC.

This clonotype was detected only a few times. The V gene is TRBV27, the J gene TRBJ2-7, with TRBD2 matching over 7 bases. The germline V gene has CDR1 MNHEY and CDR2 SMNVEV (reference sequence). The CDR3 contains 13 residues. The junction had 10 bases not matched to a gene; V was cut back by 10 bases and J by 4 bases. In nucleotides, the CDR3 is TGTGCCACCCGGCCTAGCGGATCATACGAGCAGTACTTC. It is translated as CATRPSGSYEQYF.

In DNA, the CDR3 is TGTGCCAGCAGGGGGGGAGGCGGGGGAGACAATGAGCAGTTCTTC. It translates to CASRGGGGGDNEQFF. J is TRBJ2-1 and V is TRBV27; 7 positions agree with TRBD2. V shed 6 bases and J 5 bases; nucleotides not matched to a gene: 10. The CDR3 is 15 residues long. CDR1 and CDR2 from the germline V gene are MNHEY and SMNVEV (reference sequence).

There are a few counts of this clonotype. The chain uses TRBV5-1 and TRBJ2-2; 8 bases are a match to TRBD2. There are 16 residues in the CDR3. V gave up 1 base and J gave up 4 bases; unmatched junction bases: 6. The germline CDR1 and CDR2 sequences are SGHRS and YFSETQ. The CDR3 protein is CASSLTSGVGTGELFF. CDR3 sequence (DNA): TGCGCCAGCAGCTTGACTAGCGGTGTCGGCACCGGGGAGCTGTTTTTT.